These 3 T cell receptor beta chains originate from one sample sequenced in a study of blood T cell repertoires in COVID-19. The protocol was immunoSEQ multiplex PCR, while the TCRdb copy is restricted to in-frame clones and leaves out a portion. The sample shows around 100,000 clones, approximately 80% of them seen only once. The sequencing sample was made of peripheral blood. The receptors shown here come from a human donor in a cohort sampled during active COVID-19.

V and J are TRBV18 and TRBJ2-2, with TRBD2 matching over 7 bases. V lost 0 bases, J lost 5 bases, and 3 bases stayed unmatched. The CDR3 extends over 15 amino acids. CDR1 KGHSH and CDR2 LQKENI come from the germline V gene. The chain's CDR3 is CASSPPAGGTGELFF. CDR3 coding DNA: TGTGCCAGCTCACCACCAGCCGGGGGGACCGGGGAGCTGTTTTTT.

The CDR3 DNA is TGTGCCAGCAGACGAGACCAGGGGGCCAACGCGGCTCACTTT. Amino acids: CASRRDQGANAAHF. The rearrangement joins TRBV6-5 to TRBJ1-6, with 8 bases that match TRBD1. CDR1 and CDR2 from the germline V gene are MNHEY and SVGAGI. This CDR3 is 14 amino acids long. V was pared by 6 bases and J by 19 bases, with 17 bases of the junction left unmatched.

This chain joins TRBV6-2 or TRBV6-3 and TRBJ1-5; D gene unclear. The CDR3 is made up of 13 amino acids. V lost 4 bases, J lost 4 bases, and 8 bases lay in between. The germline gives CDR1 MNHEY, CDR2 SVGEGT. This CDR3 reads CASSWTGNQPQHF. CDR3 nucleotides: TGTGCCAGCAGTTGGACGGGGAATCAGCCCCAGCATTTT.